Detailed here is one T cell receptor beta chain. The data are from a study of blood T cell repertoires in COVID-19. Across the whole study: T cells, B-cell-depleted T cells, or PBMCs provided the cDNA or gDNA that served as material.

In the study's own analysis: Amplification from reference gene primers served as the basis for estimated nucleated cell counts. Clones were sequenced by immunoSEQ multiplex PCR, and TCRdb holds only the in-frame ones, with some missing. V, J and clone size are those of that table, while D and trimming were read from the DNA. The data contain more than 85,000 clones, around 80% of them singletons. CDR3 length equals 14 residues. V lost 5 bases to trimming and J lost 4 bases; unmatched junction nucleotides: 2. CDR1 is KGHSH, CDR2 LQKENI, per germline. The chain recombines TRBV18 with TRBJ1-5; 10 nucleotides match TRBD1. This TCR came from a human donor in a cohort sampled during active or convalescent COVID-19. The sequenced material came from peripheral blood. The CDR3 reads CASSGQGGNQPQHF. DNA of the CDR3: TGTGCCAGCTCAGGACAGGGGGGAAATCAGCCCCAGCATTTT.